This T cell receptor beta chain appears in the sequencing data of a study of T cells in Graves' hyperthyroidism and ophthalmopathy. Study-level background: Prior to any treatment, at the point of initial diagnosis, peripheral blood was collected.

This clonotype has at least ten counts. RNA transcripts were the template for amplifying TCR beta CDR3 regions. The primer set for the first-round RT-PCR of the TCR CDR3 was HTBI. TCRdb re-derived calls from the multiplex PCR reads in MiXCR, one entry per CDR3 protein. This table holds about 600,000 distinct CDR3 sequences, more than 15% found once. This TCR derives from a middle-aged woman with Graves' ophthalmopathy. The sequenced sample consisted of blood.

In DNA form, the CDR3 reads TGTGCCAGCAGCCACAACAGGGGCTACGAGCAGTACTTC. It encodes CASSHNRGYEQYF. The chain carries TRBV3-1 and TRBJ2-7; 7 bases match TRBD1. This CDR3 has 13 residues. CDR1 and CDR2 from the germline V gene are LGHDT and YNNKEL (reference sequence). The junction had 2 bases not matched to a gene; V was cut back by 3 bases and J by 3 bases.